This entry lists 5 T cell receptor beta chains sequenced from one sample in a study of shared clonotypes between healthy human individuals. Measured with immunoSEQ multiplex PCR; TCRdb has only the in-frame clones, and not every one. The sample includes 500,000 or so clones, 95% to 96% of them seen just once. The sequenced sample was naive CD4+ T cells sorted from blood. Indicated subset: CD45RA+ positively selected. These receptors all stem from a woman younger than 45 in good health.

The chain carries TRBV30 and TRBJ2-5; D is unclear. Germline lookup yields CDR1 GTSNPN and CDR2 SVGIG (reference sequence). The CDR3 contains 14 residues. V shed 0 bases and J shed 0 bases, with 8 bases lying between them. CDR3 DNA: TGTGCCTGGAGTGTTGGAGTTCACCAAGAGACCCAGTACTTC. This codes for CAWSVGVHQETQYF.

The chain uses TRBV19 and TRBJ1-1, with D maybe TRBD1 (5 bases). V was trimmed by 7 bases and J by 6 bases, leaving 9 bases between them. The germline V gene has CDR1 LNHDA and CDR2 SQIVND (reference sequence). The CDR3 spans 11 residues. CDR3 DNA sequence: TGTGCCAGTAAGGGACGTGCTGAAGCTTTCTTT. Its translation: CASKGRAEAFF.

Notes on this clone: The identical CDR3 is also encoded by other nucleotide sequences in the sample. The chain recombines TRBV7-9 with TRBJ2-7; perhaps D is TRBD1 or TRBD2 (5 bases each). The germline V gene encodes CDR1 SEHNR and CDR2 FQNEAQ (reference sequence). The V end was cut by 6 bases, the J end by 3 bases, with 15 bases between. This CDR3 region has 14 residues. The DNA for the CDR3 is TGTGCCAGCAGAGGGACCGTGTATGGCTACGAGCAGTACTTC. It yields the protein CASRGTVYGYEQYF.

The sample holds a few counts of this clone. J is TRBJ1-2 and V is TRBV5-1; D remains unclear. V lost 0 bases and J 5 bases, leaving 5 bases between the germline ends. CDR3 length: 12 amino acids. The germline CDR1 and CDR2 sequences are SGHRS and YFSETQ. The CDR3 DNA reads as TGCGCCAGCAGCTTGGCCGGGTATGGCTACACCTTC. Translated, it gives CASSLAGYGYTF. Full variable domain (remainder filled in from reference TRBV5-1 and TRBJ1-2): KAGVTQTPRYLIKTRGQQVTLSCSPISGHRSVSWYQQTPGQGLQFLFEYFSETQRNKGNFPGRFSGRQFSNSRSEMNVSTLELGDSALYLCASSLAGYGYTFGSGTRLTVV.

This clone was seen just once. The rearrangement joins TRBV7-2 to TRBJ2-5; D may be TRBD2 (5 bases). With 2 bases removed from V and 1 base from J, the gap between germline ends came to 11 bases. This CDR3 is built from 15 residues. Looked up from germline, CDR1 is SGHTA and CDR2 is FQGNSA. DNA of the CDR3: TGTGCCAGCAGCTTAAATGGAGGCCTCCAAGAGACCCAGTACTTC. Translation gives CASSLNGGLQETQYF.